Each of the 2 T cell receptor beta chains below was sequenced from the same sample in a study of early T cells in non-severe SARS-CoV-2 infection. Using its own MiXCR run on the 5' RACE reads, TCRdb lists one record per CDR3 protein. The sample has roughly 40,000 distinct CDR3 sequences, around 6% seen once; the top ten hold under 15%. Source material: whole blood. These receptors came from an adult who was a healthcare worker with PCR-confirmed SARS-CoV-2 infection or an uninfected control (not recorded which).

The rearrangement uses TRBV4-2 and TRBJ1-1; D remains ambiguous. The CDR3 covers 11 residues. Per germline, CDR1 LGHNA and CDR2 YNFKEQ. Trimming removed 1 base at V and 4 bases at J, with 1 base between. The CDR3 DNA is TGTGCCAGCAGCCAAGGCACTGAAGCTTTCTTT. This translates into CASSQGTEAFF.

This clonotype has ten or more counts. The gene calls are TRBV4-1 and TRBJ1-1; 9 bases align to TRBD1. J was trimmed by 1 base and V by 6 bases; bases with no gene match: 3. Germline CDR1 MGHRA, CDR2 YSYEKL. The CDR3 loop spans 14 amino acids. CDR3 residues: CASRWGQGNTEAFF. CDR3 coding DNA: TGCGCCAGCAGATGGGGACAGGGGAACACTGAAGCTTTCTTT.